The 30 T cell receptor beta chains below come from one sample, sequenced in a study of early T cells in non-severe SARS-CoV-2 infection. TCRdb re-analysed the 5' RACE reads in MiXCR, keeping a single row per CDR3 protein. The table records 56,000 or so distinct CDR3 sequences, about 15% of them present only once. Sequenced material: whole blood, taken at baseline. These receptors all stem from an adult who was a healthcare worker with PCR-confirmed SARS-CoV-2 infection or an uninfected control (not recorded which).

This clonotype was recorded at least ten times. This chain joins TRBV6-4 and TRBJ2-3; D is uncertain. Germline loops: CDR1 MRHNA, CDR2 SNTAGT. This CDR3 spans 14 amino acids. V was trimmed by 3 bases and J by 1 base, leaving 8 bases between them. CDR3 sequence reads: CASSEGIGTDTQYF. DNA of the CDR3: TGTGCCAGCAGTGAAGGGATTGGCACAGATACGCAGTATTTT.

This clonotype has only a few counts. V is TRBV4-2 and J is TRBJ2-7, with TRBD1 matching over 10 bases. Germline V CDR1 and CDR2: LGHNA, YNFKEQ. Trimming took 4 bases from V and 6 from J; bases not matched to a gene: 6. This CDR3 is built from 14 residues. The CDR3 is CASSLRDRGPEQYF. In DNA form, the CDR3 reads TGTGCCAGCAGCCTACGGGACAGGGGACCCGAGCAGTACTTC.

The V gene is TRBV18, the J gene TRBJ1-4; TRBD1 matches at 10 bases. The ends lost 3 bases at V and 5 bases at J; junction bases unmatched: 9. The germline CDR1 and CDR2 sequences are KGHSH and LQKENI. This CDR3 has 17 residues. This chain's CDR3 is CASSPQTGGGRNEKLFF. The CDR3 bases are TGTGCCAGCTCACCGCAGACAGGGGGCGGCAGAAATGAAAAACTGTTTTTT.

This clonotype was seen only a few times. The chain links TRBV5-1 to TRBJ2-7, with D possibly being TRBD2 (5 bases). CDR1 and CDR2 (germline): SGHRS, YFSETQ. The CDR3 runs 12 residues. Trimming took 5 bases from V and 6 from J, leaving 12 bases between them. The CDR3 DNA sequence: TGCGCCAGCAGAGGAGGTGGCGGCGAGCAGTACTTC. As protein: CASRGGGGEQYF.

A few counts support this clonotype. For the CDR3, the DNA is TGTGCCACCAGCCCCGGCACAGATACGCAGTATTTT. It translates to CATSPGTDTQYF. The chain recombines TRBV6-5 with TRBJ2-3; D is ambiguous. From germline, CDR1 is MNHEY and CDR2 SVGAGI. Deletions cut 10 bases from V and 1 base from J, with 9 bases between. The CDR3 covers 12 residues.

J is TRBJ1-1 and V is TRBV29-1; D not certain. Germline CDR1 and CDR2: SQVTM and ANQGSEA. The CDR3 is 15 residues long. V lost 4 bases to trimming and J lost 5 bases, with 20 bases between them. CDR3 loop: CSVAFRGLNGTEAFF. CDR3 nucleotide sequence: TGCAGCGTTGCCTTCAGAGGCCTAAACGGGACTGAAGCTTTCTTT. Combining the CDR3 with reference TRBV29-1 and TRBJ1-1 gives the whole variable domain SAVISQKPSRDICQRGTSLTIQCQVDSQVTMMFWYRQQPGQSLTLIATANQGSEATYESGFVIDKFPISRPNLTFSTLTVSNMSPEDSSIYLCSVAFRGLNGTEAFFGQGTRLTVV.

The chain couples TRBV5-1 to TRBJ2-1, with 7 positions matching TRBD2. The CDR3 runs 15 residues. Germline loops: CDR1 SGHRS, CDR2 YFSETQ. Germline trimming cut 1 base from V and 4 bases from J; bases unmatched to any gene: 5. The chain's CDR3 is CASSLQAGLYNEQFF. The DNA of the CDR3 is TGCGCCAGCAGCTTGCAAGCGGGACTTTACAATGAGCAGTTCTTC.

This rearrangement joins TRBV4-1 to TRBJ2-1; 10 nucleotides align to TRBD2. Per the germline V gene, CDR1 is MGHRA and CDR2 is YSYEKL. Unmatched junction bases numbered 7, after V lost 1 base and J lost 10 bases. The CDR3 contains 15 residues. The CDR3 DNA reads TGCGCCAGCAGCCAAGGAACTAGCGGGGTCTGGGAGCAGTTCTTC. Translation gives CASSQGTSGVWEQFF.

The chain carries TRBV30 and TRBJ2-3, with 9 bases lining up with TRBD2. The V and J ends lost 3 bases and 2 bases, in that order; junction bases with no gene match: 6. Germline assignment: CDR1 GTSNPN and CDR2 SVGIG (reference sequence). The CDR3 consists of 15 residues. For the CDR3, the DNA is TGTGCCTGGAGCGGACTAGCGCACCTCACAGATACGCAGTATTTT. This codes for CAWSGLAHLTDTQYF.

This clonotype was seen many times. The chain is built from TRBV7-9 and TRBJ1-1, with a weak D call TRBD1 (5 bases). Trimming removed 5 bases from V and 1 base from J, with 5 bases in between. The CDR3 is made up of 12 amino acids. The germline gives CDR1 SEHNR, CDR2 FQNEAQ (reference sequence). CDR3: CASSGGNTEAFF. The CDR3 DNA sequence: TGTGCCAGCAGCGGGGGGAACACTGAAGCTTTCTTT.

The chain carries TRBV12-5 and TRBJ2-1; D remains ambiguous. The germline gives CDR1 LGHNT, CDR2 FRNRAP. Deletions cut 0 bases from V and 4 bases from J, with 16 bases between. This CDR3 is 17 amino acids long. As DNA, the CDR3 is TGTGCTAGTGGTTTGGTACCCGTTGATGGGATGTACAATGAGCAGTTCTTC. It encodes CASGLVPVDGMYNEQFF.

This clonotype was detected a few times. The gene calls are TRBV14 and TRBJ1-1, with 7 bases aligning to TRBD1. V shed 2 bases, J shed 0 bases, and the junction held 9 bases outside the gene matches. CDR3 length: 17 residues. Germline V gene data show CDR1 as SGHDN and CDR2 as FVKESK. CDR3 DNA: TGTGCCAGCAGCCAACCGACAGGGAGTGCCCTGAACACTGAAGCTTTCTTT. Amino acids: CASSQPTGSALNTEAFF.

This clonotype was observed a few times. The chain is built from TRBV3-1 and TRBJ1-2; D is unclear. The CDR3 is 13 residues long. V was shortened by 1 base and J by 6 bases, with 9 bases between the two germline ends. Germline loops: CDR1 LGHDT, CDR2 YNNKEL (reference sequence). The CDR3 DNA reads TGTGCCAGCAGCCAAGCCACCGACAATGGCTACACCTTC. This sequence encodes CASSQATDNGYTF.

The rearrangement links TRBV12-3 or TRBV12-4 to TRBJ2-2, with 10 positions matching TRBD2. This CDR3 region has 18 residues. Trimming at V came to 3 bases and at J to 1 base, leaving 8 bases not matched to a gene. The CDR3 bases are TGTGCCAGCAGTTTTCGTCTAGCGGGAGTAGGGAACACCGGGGAGCTGTTTTTT. Protein: CASSFRLAGVGNTGELFF.

This clonotype appeared a few times. This chain joins TRBV3-1 and TRBJ2-2; 8 nucleotides align to TRBD2. The junction had 7 bases not matched to a gene; V was cut back by 3 bases and J by 7 bases. The CDR3 has 15 amino acids. Germline-derived CDR1 and CDR2 are LGHDT and YNNKEL (reference sequence). This chain's CDR3 is CASSHPGGANGELFF. CDR3 DNA sequence: TGTGCCAGCAGCCACCCCGGGGGGGCGAACGGGGAGCTGTTTTTT.

This clonotype was counted many times. This chain links TRBV12-3 or TRBV12-4 with TRBJ1-6; possible D gene TRBD1, 5 bases. Trimming took off 2 bases at V and 5 bases at J, with 10 bases between the two ends. CDR3 size: 15 residues. CDR3 protein: CASSLTDSNNSPLHF. CDR3 DNA sequence: TGTGCCAGCAGTTTAACTGACAGCAATAATTCACCCCTCCACTTT.

The chain joins TRBV7-2 to TRBJ2-7; 7 bases match TRBD1. This CDR3 is built from 13 residues. Per germline, CDR1 SGHTA and CDR2 FQGNSA. With V trimmed by 5 bases and J by 9 bases, 10 bases remained unmatched. The CDR3, as DNA: TGTGCCAGCAGCCAGAGTCAGACAGGGACGCAGTACTTC. Protein: CASSQSQTGTQYF.

The V call is TRBV11-2, the J call TRBJ2-7; TRBD2 aligns across 7 bases. Per the germline V gene, CDR1 is SGHAT and CDR2 is FQNNGV. This CDR3 comprises 15 residues. With 5 bases clipped from V and 9 bases from J, the junction kept 16 bases outside the gene matches. CDR3 loop: CASSTLGGSSYTQYF. In DNA, the CDR3 is TGTGCCAGCAGCACCCTCGGCGGGAGCAGCTACACGCAGTACTTC. The variable domain in full, completed from reference TRBV11-2 and TRBJ2-7, reads EAGVAQSPRYKIIEKRQSVAFWCNPISGHATLYWYQQILGQGPKLLIQFQNNGVVDDSQLPKDRFSAERLKGVDSTLKIQPAKLEDSAVYLCASSTLGGSSYTQYFGPGTRLTVT.

This clonotype has a handful of counts. The chain is built from TRBV12-3 or TRBV12-4 and TRBJ1-5; 8 bases match TRBD1. The V segment lost 3 bases and the J segment 0 bases; nucleotides outside the gene matches: 7. CDR3 size: 17 residues. For the CDR3, the DNA is TGTGCCAGCAGTTTGGGTACAGGGGGAAATAGCAATCAGCCCCAGCATTTT. Its translation: CASSLGTGGNSNQPQHF.

This chain joins TRBV20-1 and TRBJ2-3, with 9 bases fitting TRBD1. There are 14 residues in the CDR3. Germline V lookup: CDR1 DFQATT, CDR2 SNEGSKA (reference sequence). Trimming removed 3 bases from V and 3 bases from J; junction bases left unmatched: 4. CDR3 sequence reads: CSARGQGGTDTQYF. The CDR3 nucleotides are TGCAGTGCTAGGGGACAGGGAGGGACAGATACGCAGTATTTT.

This chain uses TRBV27 with TRBJ2-3; TRBD2 aligns across 11 bases. The CDR3 is 15 residues long. CDR1 and CDR2 from the germline V gene are MNHEY and SMNVEV (reference sequence). The V and J ends lost 7 bases and 3 bases, in that order; junction bases with no gene match: 6. The DNA for the CDR3 is TGTGCCAGCAATAGCGGGAGGGGCTTGACAGATACGCAGTATTTT. Translation: CASNSGRGLTDTQYF.

The chain joins TRBV12-3 or TRBV12-4 to TRBJ2-1, with D hard to call. Trimming took 3 bases from V and 6 from J, leaving 12 bases between them. The CDR3 length is 14 residues. CDR3 region: CASSFVSATNEQFF. Written as DNA, the CDR3 is TGTGCCAGCAGTTTTGTTTCGGCTACCAATGAGCAGTTCTTC.

This clonotype was counted many times. V and J are TRBV11-2 and TRBJ2-7; 8 bases fit TRBD2. The germline V gene has CDR1 SGHAT and CDR2 FQNNGV. Trimming cost V 0 bases and J 6 bases; bases outside gene matches: 7. The CDR3 covers 15 residues. This chain's CDR3 is CASSLDRGGFGEQYF. The CDR3 DNA sequence: TGTGCCAGCAGCTTAGATCGGGGGGGCTTTGGCGAGCAGTACTTC. Full variable domain (remainder filled in from reference TRBV11-2 and TRBJ2-7): EAGVAQSPRYKIIEKRQSVAFWCNPISGHATLYWYQQILGQGPKLLIQFQNNGVVDDSQLPKDRFSAERLKGVDSTLKIQPAKLEDSAVYLCASSLDRGGFGEQYFGPGTRLTVT.

The chain recombines TRBV29-1 with TRBJ2-3; D unresolved. The CDR3 length is 12 residues. V was pared by 7 bases and J by 10 bases, with 18 bases between. Germline loops: CDR1 SQVTM, CDR2 ANQGSEA. CDR3 sequence reads: CSATTTRQAQYF. The CDR3, as DNA: TGCAGCGCTACTACGACCCGCCAGGCGCAGTATTTT.

The chain is built from TRBV10-3 and TRBJ2-3; D is ambiguous. The CDR3 has 13 amino acids. Trimming took off 7 bases at V and 4 bases at J, with 12 bases between the two ends. The V gene's germline CDR1 is ENHRY and CDR2 SYGVKD. CDR3 coding DNA: TGTGCCATCAATAACCGTATGGCAGATACGCAGTATTTT. Translating gives CAINNRMADTQYF.

In this sample, this clonotype turned up a few times. The chain employs TRBV14 and TRBJ2-2; unclear D gene. The germline V gene encodes CDR1 SGHDN and CDR2 FVKESK. There are 12 residues in the CDR3. The germline V and J ends were trimmed by 4 bases and 5 bases, with 5 bases remaining between them. In nucleotides, the CDR3 is TGTGCCAGCAGCCCGACTACCGGGGAGCTGTTTTTT. Translating gives CASSPTTGELFF.

In the case of this clonotype: The junction does not match germline at one end; this may be a read error. The rearrangement links TRBV7-7 to TRBJ2-5, with a weak D call TRBD1 (6 bases). The CDR3 spans 17 residues. Looked up from germline, CDR1 is SSHAT and CDR2 is FNYEAQ (reference sequence). The chain's CDR3 is CASSLGVVGGSGETQYF. The DNA for the CDR3 is TGTGCTAGCAGCTTAGGTGTCGTAGGGGGTTCGGGAGAGACCCAGTACTTC.

The rearrangement links TRBV18 to TRBJ1-2; D ambiguous. V was pared by 3 bases and J by 4 bases, with 15 bases between. Germline CDR1 KGHSH, CDR2 LQKENI. The length of the CDR3 is 15 residues. The CDR3 DNA sequence: TGTGCCAGCTCACCCGGCAACGGCGCTATCTATGGCTACACCTTC. This gives the protein CASSPGNGAIYGYTF.

This clonotype was counted ten times or more. This chain connects TRBV5-1 to TRBJ1-1; TRBD1 might be the D (6 bases). Per germline, CDR1 SGHRS and CDR2 YFSETQ. This CDR3 spans 13 amino acids. With 2 bases removed from V and 5 bases from J, the gap between germline ends came to 10 bases. The CDR3 is CASSFSGATEAFF. The CDR3 DNA is TGCGCCAGCAGCTTCTCAGGGGCGACTGAAGCTTTCTTT.

In this sample, this clonotype turned up a few times. The gene calls are TRBV12-3 or TRBV12-4 and TRBJ1-6; D is unclear. This CDR3 is 12 amino acids long. The V gene lost 5 bases and the J gene lost 10 bases, with 9 bases spanning the gap. The CDR3 region is CASSRYTSPLHF. CDR3 bases: TGTGCCAGCAGTCGATACACCTCACCCCTCCACTTT.